This T cell receptor (beta chain) came from a study of blood T cell repertoires in COVID-19 (TCRdb year 2020). About the study as a whole: Samples covering the acute and convalescent phases of COVID-19 were provided by collaborators in the United States, Italy and Spain. Where available, HLA class I and class II types were obtained from metadata supplied by the sample provider rather than from assay-based typing. The prospective study material was composed of cDNA or gDNA derived from T cells, B-cell-depleted T cells, or PBMCs. The dataset comprised deeply sampled blood TCRbeta repertoires from subjects exposed to, actively infected with, or recovered from COVID-19. The samples were drawn from two sources: the first 160 participants of the ongoing ImmuneRACE study, and 1,000 to 1,500 subjects contributed by 6 global collaborators. Sample metadata almost always included a de-identified subject ID, COVID-19 status, age in years and sex. The repertoires were released in a freely available public database meant as a resource for research on the immune response to SARS-CoV-2.

Points on this clone: The specificity of this receptor is unknown. Base qualities are missing; no much larger clone stands one base away.

The immunoSEQ Assay, a bias-controlled multiplex PCR, was used to amplify TCRbeta CDR3 regions from genomic DNA. The study's processing was this. The number of nucleated cells in each sample was estimated from the amplification of reference gene primers within the assay. To quantify the absolute abundance of each unique TCRbeta CDR3 rearrangement, sequence reads were collapsed and filtered. Productive Simpson clonality was computed per sample as the square root of Simpson's diversity index over productive rearrangements. The immuneACCESS repertoire file appears here via TCRdb, limited to in-frame rearrangements. These files lack a portion of the clones; in checked studies, under half of the deficit traces to unresolved V genes, and the cause of the others is not known. Clonal size and the V and J genes are those of that table, whereas D and trimming came from the DNA. The sample data list approximately 270,000 clones, and about nine tenths of these were observed just once. The biggest ten clones account for approximately 1.7% of the sample.

Participants in the prospective study were enrolled through a virtual design, were aged roughly 18 to 90 years, and lived in approximately 25 United States geographic areas. In the prospective study, participants were assigned to cohorts based on the clinical history participants reported in a screening survey and a study questionnaire. For ImmuneRACE Cohort 3, a participant was defined as recovered based on two consecutive negative NP/OP PCR tests, clearance by a healthcare professional, or resolution of symptoms. In the prospective study, mobile phlebotomists collected whole blood, serum and a nasopharyngeal or oropharyngeal swab from each participant. Over a roughly two-month period, participants in the prospective study had the option of providing additional blood draws and questionnaires. Before DNA extraction, blood samples from the prospective study were shipped at room temperature or frozen.

The CDR1 and CDR2 encoded by the germline V gene (reference sequence) are LGHDT and YNNKEL. The germline V and J ends show losses of 5 bases and 7 bases respectively, and no gene match explains 5 bases of the junction. The CDR3 has 15 amino acids, counting the end cysteine and phenylalanine. Only the CDR3 portion is preserved as DNA: 45 bases, with reading frame beginning at the first base. Study-wide conclusions, independent of this receptor: The quantity of clinical and demographic metadata differed by source and by participant and was supplied without curation.

Sequencing input: PBMCs or T cells enriched from blood (not recorded which). Recombination joined TRBV3-1 (or the pseudogene TRBV3-2) with TRBJ2-2, with 12 bases matching TRBD1. This clonotype was sampled from a man aged 35-49 years who had recovered from COVID-19. CDR3 loop: CASSDRDRGLGELFF. The nucleotide sequence is TGTGCCAGCAGCGACCGGGACAGGGGGCTCGGGGAGCTGTTTTTT.